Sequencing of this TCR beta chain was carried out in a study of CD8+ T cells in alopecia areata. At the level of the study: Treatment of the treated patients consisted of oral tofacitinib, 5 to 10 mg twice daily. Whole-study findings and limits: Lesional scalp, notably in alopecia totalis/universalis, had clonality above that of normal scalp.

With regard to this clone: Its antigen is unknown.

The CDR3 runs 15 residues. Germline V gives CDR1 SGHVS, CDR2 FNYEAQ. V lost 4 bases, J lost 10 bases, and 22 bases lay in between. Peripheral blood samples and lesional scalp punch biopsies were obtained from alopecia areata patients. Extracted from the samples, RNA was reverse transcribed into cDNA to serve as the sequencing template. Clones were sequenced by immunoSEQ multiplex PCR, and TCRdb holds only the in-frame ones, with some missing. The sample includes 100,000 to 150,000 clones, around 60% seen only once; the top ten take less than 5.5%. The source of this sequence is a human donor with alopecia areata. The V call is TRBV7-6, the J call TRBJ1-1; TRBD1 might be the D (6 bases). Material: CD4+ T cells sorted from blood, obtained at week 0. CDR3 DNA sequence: TGTGCCAGCAGCTCCGCTAGGGGGGTGGATCATGGAGCTTTCTTT. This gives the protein CASSSARGVDHGAFF.